This TCR beta chain came from a study of blood T cell repertoires in COVID-19. Study overall: COVID-19 samples collected from the United States, Italy and Spain covered acute and convalescent phases. T cells, B-cell-depleted T cells, or PBMCs provided the cDNA or gDNA that served as material.

As originally analysed: Counts of nucleated cells, estimated from reference gene primer amplification, were obtained. The repertoire was sequenced with immunoSEQ multiplex PCR; TCRdb's copy has only in-frame clones and lacks some. That table furnishes V, J and clone size, whereas the DNA furnished D and trimming. The sample includes about 200,000 clones, roughly 80% of them seen just once. Losses at the gene ends were 0 bases for V and 6 bases for J; bases not matched to a gene: 8. The CDR3 covers 15 residues. From germline, CDR1 is SGHTA and CDR2 FQGTGA. The chain couples TRBV7-3 to TRBJ2-7; 7 bases are a match to TRBD2. Material for sequencing was peripheral blood. This TCR was recovered from a human donor in a cohort sampled during active COVID-19. For the CDR3, the DNA is TGTGCCAGCAGCTTAACGGGCGGGGGTCCGACCGAGCAGTACTTC. This gives the protein CASSLTGGGPTEQYF.